The rows below give T cell receptor beta chains drawn from one sample of a study of beta chain features in type 1 diabetes. Sequencing used immunoSEQ multiplex PCR; TCRdb keeps in-frame clones, though not all of them. The sample yields 150,000 or so clones, roughly 63% seen once. The specimen was naive CD4+ T cells from blood. Receptors originate from a man younger than 45 with type 1 diabetes. CDR3s include the opening cysteine and the closing phenylalanine or tryptophan. Size tells how often a clone was seen (once, few, many) or the class of an expanded clone, and some rows leave it out.

cdr3_length | v_call | clone_size | cdr3_aa
15 | TRBV7-9 | . | CASSPGMSGTDTQYF
11 | TRBV29-1 | few | CSSTAYNEQFF
15 | TRBV9 | few | CASSVRQGASEKLFF
11 | TRBV30 | once | CAWSVMETQYF
15 | TRBV29-1 | . | CSVERTGGDTYEQYF
11 | TRBV10-3 | few | CAISLEDTQYF
14 | TRBV18 | . | CASTPDRGGWELFF
15 | TRBV7-2 | . | CASSTDRSSTDTQYF
12 | TRBV11-2 | . | CASNIRGLEQYF
14 | TRBV10-3 | . | CAISDEGSQETQYF
14 | TRBV7-9 | few | CASSPGQAFETQYF
14 | TRBV7-9 | . | CASSHGTGSYEQYF
15 | TRBV7-2 | few | CASSLMEGGPYEQYF
16 | TRBV13 | . | CASSPPGLGGYNEQFF
15 | TRBV2 | . | CASSELAGAYNEQFF
16 | TRBV5-4 | . | CASSPRQGAGENIQYF
14 | TRBV29-1 | . | CSVARSVPSYEQYF
14 | TRBV10-3 | . | CAIERGGGTDTQYF
16 | TRBV30 | . | CAWSGVRSPASYEQYF
14 | TRBV10-3 | . | CAISESRSTDTQYF
11 | TRBV29-1 | . | CSVDQWDEQYF
13 | TRBV10-3 | . | CAISVTAERTQYF
13 | TRBV28 | once | CASSFGNRDGYTF
14 | TRBV28 | . | CASTFGALNSPLHF
13 | TRBV29-1 | . | CSVATSGANVLTF
12 | TRBV18 | . | CASSPQTDTQYF
16 | TRBV5-1 | . | CASSLVQGDGANVLTF